What follows are 9 T cell receptor beta chains derived from one specimen sequenced in a study of CD8 T cells in Susac syndrome. After extraction with the RNeasy kit, roughly 0.5 to 1 ug of the RNA was reverse transcribed using random hexamers. Via MiXCR, TCRdb re-called the immunoSEQ multiplex PCR reads, giving one row per CDR3 protein. The sample records 350,000 to 550,000 distinct CDR3 sequences, around 83% being singletons. What was sequenced was CD8+ T cells from PBMCs. All receptors derive from a human donor with multiple sclerosis.

This chain links TRBV6-2 or TRBV6-3 with TRBJ1-1; D is ambiguous. Germline V gene sequence: CDR1 MNHEY, CDR2 SVGEGT. This CDR3 has 13 amino acids. Between the trimmed V and J ends, which lost 2 bases and 3 bases, there was a span of 7 bases. The CDR3 DNA follows: TGTGCCAGCAGTTACGAGTATGACACTGAAGCTTTCTTT. It encodes CASSYEYDTEAFF.

This chain links TRBV30 with TRBJ1-1; TRBD1 matches at 7 bases. The trim removed 7 bases at V and 4 bases at J, leaving 9 bases unmatched. The CDR3 loop spans 13 amino acids. Per germline, CDR1 GTSNPN and CDR2 SVGIG (reference sequence). CDR3 coding DNA: TGTGCCTCCCAAACAGGGGACGGCACTGAAGCTTTCTTT. This translates into CASQTGDGTEAFF.

This chain joins TRBV6-4 and TRBJ2-7; a possible D gene is TRBD2 (6 bases). The V gene lost 6 bases and the J gene lost 4 bases, with 16 bases spanning the gap. The CDR3 totals 14 residues. The germline V gene has CDR1 MRHNA and CDR2 SNTAGT. CDR3: CASSPFGGNYEQYF. The CDR3 bases are TGTGCCAGCAGCCCCTTCGGAGGGAATTACGAGCAGTACTTC.

This clonotype was detected ten times or more. V usage is TRBV6-1 and J usage is TRBJ2-7; D tentatively fits TRBD1 or TRBD2 (5 bases each). Trimming removed 5 bases from V and 4 bases from J, with 12 bases in between. This CDR3 comprises 13 residues. Per germline, CDR1 MNHNS and CDR2 SASEGT. CDR3 bases: TGTGCCAGCAGTAGCCGGGACCGGTACGAGCAGTACTTC. Translated: CASSSRDRYEQYF.

The rearrangement uses TRBV12-3 or TRBV12-4 and TRBJ2-1; D ambiguous. Trimming cost V 5 bases and J 7 bases, with 6 bases left between them. There are 11 residues in the CDR3. The CDR3 DNA reads as TGTGCCAGCAGTATGACGAATGAGCAGTTCTTC. Protein product: CASSMTNEQFF.

The chain couples TRBV5-1 to TRBJ1-5; tentatively, D is TRBD1 (5 bases). The germline gives CDR1 SGHRS, CDR2 YFSETQ. Between the trimmed V and J ends, which lost 4 bases and 7 bases, there was a span of 18 bases. This CDR3 comprises 15 residues. The DNA for the CDR3 is TGCGCCAGCAGCCCCGGGGACCAAGCAAGCCAGCCCCAGCATTTT. Translated: CASSPGDQASQPQHF.

The chain couples TRBV7-8 to TRBJ2-7; D is ambiguous. The germline V gene has CDR1 SGHVS and CDR2 FQNEAQ. The CDR3 runs 12 residues. With 3 bases removed from V and 7 bases from J, the gap between germline ends came to 10 bases. CDR3 amino acids: CASSFNYGEQYF. The DNA for the CDR3 is TGTGCCAGCAGCTTTAACTATGGAGAGCAGTACTTC.

The chain recombines TRBV4-1 with TRBJ1-1; D is ambiguous. The CDR3 is made up of 15 amino acids. Trimming removed 0 bases from V and 4 bases from J, with 12 bases in between. Germline CDR1 MGHRA, CDR2 YSYEKL. The CDR3 loop is CASSQDLSSGTEAFF. The CDR3 DNA is TGCGCCAGCAGCCAAGATCTGAGTTCAGGCACTGAAGCTTTCTTT.

The chain is built from TRBV19 and TRBJ2-2, with a possible D match to TRBD2 (6 bases). V was trimmed by 5 bases and J by 4 bases, leaving 14 bases between them. The CDR3 contains 15 residues. Germline V gives CDR1 LNHDA, CDR2 SQIVND (reference sequence). For the CDR3, the DNA is TGTGCCAGTAGTGTTGTGGAGGGAAGCACCGGGGAGCTGTTTTTT. Its protein product is CASSVVEGSTGELFF.